The rows below give T cell receptor beta chains drawn from one sample of a study of cytomegalovirus exposure and HLA in healthy donors. TCRdb's copy holds only in-frame clones and misses some; the assay was immunoSEQ multiplex PCR. The repertoire holds fewer than 150,000 clones, with approximately 79% as singletons. Sequencing was performed on PBMCs. These TCRs come from a man aged 50 to 60 in good health and CMV-seropositive. Each CDR3 is given with its conserved first and last residue. D genes are given only for firm matches. Clone size is not always given. Where it is, it says once, few, many or a class for expanded clones.

CDR3nt	CDR3aa	v_gene	j_gene	d_gene	abundance
TGTGCCAGCAGCCCCAGTTTGACGGGCTCTGGAAACACCATATATTTT	CASSPSLTGSGNTIYF	TRBV5-5	TRBJ1-3	-	-
TGTGCCAGCAGACCCAATAGGGCGGCTAGCGGATACAATGAGCAGTTCTTC	CASRPNRAASGYNEQFF	TRBV2	TRBJ2-1	TRBD2	-
TGTGCCAGTAGAACGGACCCGGGGACTGAAGCTTTCTTT	CASRTDPGTEAFF	TRBV19	TRBJ1-1	-	-
TGTGCCAGCAGTAATACAGGGGGCCTTCAGCCCCAGCATTTT	CASSNTGGLQPQHF	TRBV2	TRBJ1-5	TRBD1	-
TGTGCCAGCAGCGGCAGCGGACAGGGGAGTAATGAAAAACTGTTTTTT	CASSGSGQGSNEKLFF	TRBV5-5	TRBJ1-4	TRBD1	-
TGTGCCAGCAGTTTAAGGACCAGCGGCACCGGGGAGCTGTTTTTT	CASSLRTSGTGELFF	TRBV28	TRBJ2-2	-	once
TGTGCCAGCAGCTTGATTTCCAGGGGGCGTACCTACAATGAGCAGTTCTTC	CASSLISRGRTYNEQFF	TRBV5-6	TRBJ2-1	TRBD1	-
TGTGCCAGCACCTTTAGTGGAAGGCGGGAGACCCAGTACTTC	CASTFSGRRETQYF	TRBV7-2	TRBJ2-5	-	-
TGTGCCAGCTCACCACCATCAGGGTCGGATGAAGCTTTCTTT	CASSPPSGSDEAFF	TRBV18	TRBJ1-1	-	-
TGTGCCAGCAGTTTAAGGGGCAGGGGCTCTGGAAACACCATATATTTT	CASSLRGRGSGNTIYF	TRBV28	TRBJ1-3	-	-
TGTGCCACCAGCAGAGACCGTAGAACCGGGGAGCTGTTTTTT	CATSRDRRTGELFF	TRBV15	TRBJ2-2	-	few
TGTGCCAGCAGCTTAGTTTTGGCCGGGACAAACTACACCTTC	CASSLVLAGTNYTF	TRBV7-9	TRBJ1-2	-	-
TGCGCCAGCAGCCACCGGGCCGCGGGACGGAGGGAGGACTACGAGCAGTACTTC	CASSHRAAGRREDYEQYF	TRBV4-3	TRBJ2-7	-	-
TGTGCCACCGAGACAGGGAGTCGCTATGGCTACACCTTC	CATETGSRYGYTF	TRBV6-1	TRBJ1-2	TRBD1	-
TGTGCCAGCAGTCTGACAGGCCAGCCCCAGCATTTT	CASSLTGQPQHF	TRBV28	TRBJ1-5	-	few
TGTGCCAGCAGCTTTAACAGGGGGCGGGGCACTGAAGCTTTCTTT	CASSFNRGRGTEAFF	TRBV13	TRBJ1-1	TRBD1	-
TGTGCCAGCATCCCGGGTGGGGGAGCGGGGGAGCAGTTCTTC	CASIPGGGAGEQFF	TRBV7-9	TRBJ2-1	TRBD2	-
TGTGCCATCAGTAGCGGGAGTAATGAGCAGTTCTTC	CAISSGSNEQFF	TRBV10-3	TRBJ2-1	TRBD2	few
TGTGCCAGCAGCCAAGATCCAGGGCCCGATCAGCCCCAGCATTTT	CASSQDPGPDQPQHF	TRBV4-2	TRBJ1-5	-	few
TGTGCCAGCAGTTTATTCGGGGGGTCGGGCAATCAGCCCCAGCATTTT	CASSLFGGSGNQPQHF	TRBV28	TRBJ1-5	-	-
TGTGCCAGCAGCTTAGTTCGGGATAATTCACCCCTCCACTTT	CASSLVRDNSPLHF	TRBV7-2	TRBJ1-6	-	-
TGCGCCAGCGGCCATAATAATTCACCCCTCCACTTT	CASGHNNSPLHF	TRBV10-1	TRBJ1-6	-	-
TGTGCCAGCACCCCCCAGGATACTAATGAAAAACTGTTTTTT	CASTPQDTNEKLFF	TRBV2	TRBJ1-4	-	-
TGTGCCAGCAGCTTAGACAGGGGAGGCACTGAAGCTTTCTTT	CASSLDRGGTEAFF	TRBV7-2	TRBJ1-1	TRBD1	-
TGTGCCACCAGCAGGAAGACAGCTGTAGGGGCTAACTATGGCTACACCTTC	CATSRKTAVGANYGYTF	TRBV15	TRBJ1-2	-	-
TGTGCCAGCATGAGACAAGGGGTAAACACTGAAGCTTTCTTT	CASMRQGVNTEAFF	TRBV2	TRBJ1-1	-	-
TGTGCCACGACAGTGATTAACTATGGCTACACCTTC	CATTVINYGYTF	TRBV28	TRBJ1-2	-	once
TGTGCCAGCCTTTCCCCGCCTAATTCTGGAAACACCATATATTTT	CASLSPPNSGNTIYF	TRBV28	TRBJ1-3	-	-
TGTGCCAGCAGCGCTAAGGACATTCTTTATAGCAATCAGCCCCAGCATTTT	CASSAKDILYSNQPQHF	TRBV5-5	TRBJ1-5	-	-
TGTGCCAGCTCCCCTACTAGCGGGAGAGGATCCAAAAACATTCAGTACTTC	CASSPTSGRGSKNIQYF	TRBV18	TRBJ2-4	TRBD2	-
TGTGCCAGCACCGGGACAGGGGGTTCCACCGGGGAGCTGTTTTTT	CASTGTGGSTGELFF	TRBV2	TRBJ2-2	TRBD1	-
TGTGCCAGCAGCTTAGACAGGGGCAAAGAAAACACCATATATTTT	CASSLDRGKENTIYF	TRBV7-9	TRBJ1-3	TRBD1	-
TGTGCCAGCAGGGGGGGGAATACGAACACCGGGGAGCTGTTTTTT	CASRGGNTNTGELFF	TRBV5-4	TRBJ2-2	TRBD2	-
TGTGCCAGCAGTGATACAGGGGCGCCCAATCAGCCCCAGCATTTT	CASSDTGAPNQPQHF	TRBV2	TRBJ1-5	TRBD1	-
TGTGCTAGCAGCCCCGGCCTGCGGGAAAAACTGTTTTTT	CASSPGLREKLFF	TRBV7-7	TRBJ1-4	-	-
TGTGCCAGCAGCCCCCCCGGGACAGGGTTCGCTGAAGCTTTCTTT	CASSPPGTGFAEAFF	TRBV5-6	TRBJ1-1	TRBD1	-
TGTGCCAGCTCACCAGGGACAGGGCCCTACGAGCAGTACTTC	CASSPGTGPYEQYF	TRBV18	TRBJ2-7	TRBD1	-
TGTGCCAGCACCGGCGGGAGCTCAGATACGCAGTATTTT	CASTGGSSDTQYF	TRBV6-6	TRBJ2-3	TRBD2	-
TGTGCCAGCAGCTCTGACAGGGATCACACAGATACGCAGTATTTT	CASSSDRDHTDTQYF	TRBV5-4	TRBJ2-3	TRBD1	-
TGTGCCAGCAGCTCCGATGGCGGGAGACTCCACGAGCAGTACTTC	CASSSDGGRLHEQYF	TRBV7-9	TRBJ2-7	TRBD2	-
TGTGCCAGCAGTGTCCCGGGGAAAGGGGAGACCCAGTACTTC	CASSVPGKGETQYF	TRBV25-1	TRBJ2-5	-	-
TGTGCCAGCACCCAGGGTTCGGGACAGGGTGTTGCTAGCGGATCCTACGAGCAGTACTTC	CASTQGSGQGVASGSYEQYF	TRBV28	TRBJ2-7	TRBD1	-
TGTGCCAGCAGCCGACAGGGAGGATCGGAGACCCAGTACTTC	CASSRQGGSETQYF	TRBV5-4	TRBJ2-5	-	-
TGTGTCATCGAGAACCCCTACAATGAGCAGTTCTTC	CVIENPYNEQFF	TRBV10-3	TRBJ2-1	-	once
TGTGCCAGCAGCCAAGGGTATCCCGCCGGGACCCAGTACTTC	CASSQGYPAGTQYF	TRBV14	TRBJ2-5	-	few
TGCGCCGGCAGCTTGGAACAGCCCTACAATGAGCAGTTCTTC	CAGSLEQPYNEQFF	TRBV5-1	TRBJ2-1	-	-
TGTGCCAGCAGATGGACTAGCGGGAGTGGGAATGAGCAGTTCTTC	CASRWTSGSGNEQFF	TRBV5-6	TRBJ2-1	TRBD2	-
TGTGCCACCAGCAGGACAGCGAACACCGGGGAGCTGTTTTTT	CATSRTANTGELFF	TRBV15	TRBJ2-2	-	-
TGTGCCAGCAGTCCCGGGACTAGCGGTCATATAGGGGAGACCCAGTACTTC	CASSPGTSGHIGETQYF	TRBV5-4	TRBJ2-5	TRBD2	-
TGCGCCAGCAGCATAGGACAGGCACAAGAGACCCAGTACTTC	CASSIGQAQETQYF	TRBV5-1	TRBJ2-5	TRBD1	few
TGTGCCAGCAGCTCCCGCCCGACAGGGGTGGTCTCTGGGGCCAACGTCCTGACTTTC	CASSSRPTGVVSGANVLTF	TRBV7-6	TRBJ2-6	TRBD1	few
TGTGCCAGCAGGACTAGCGGGGGTTACGAGCAGTACTTC	CASRTSGGYEQYF	TRBV6-5	TRBJ2-7	TRBD2	-
TGTGCCAGCAGTTTGGCAACTACAAACACTGAAGCTTTCTTT	CASSLATTNTEAFF	TRBV28	TRBJ1-1	-	-
TGTGCCAGCAGCGTAGTCACAACAGGCGCCTTC	CASSVVTTGAF	TRBV9	TRBJ1-2	-	-
TGTGCCAGCAGCTTTAGGGCCAGGGGGAACACTGAAGCTTTCTTT	CASSFRARGNTEAFF	TRBV7-9	TRBJ1-1	-	few
TGTGCCAGCTCACCAACCCTCCATGGGACAGTCGTAGATACGCAGTATTTT	CASSPTLHGTVVDTQYF	TRBV18	TRBJ2-3	TRBD1	-
TGTGCCAGCAGTTTTCATGCAGGGAATCAGCCCCAGCATTTT	CASSFHAGNQPQHF	TRBV28	TRBJ1-5	-	-
TGCGCCAGCAGCCTCGGACAGGGAAAAGAGACCCAGTACTTC	CASSLGQGKETQYF	TRBV5-1	TRBJ2-5	TRBD1	-
TGTGCCAGCAGCAAAGCGGGGACAGGGGGAGATGAGCAGTTCTTC	CASSKAGTGGDEQFF	TRBV21-1	TRBJ2-1	-	-
TGTGCCAGCAGTATCAGGGGCAATGAGCAGTTCTTC	CASSIRGNEQFF	TRBV28	TRBJ2-1	-	-